Each of the 10 T cell receptor beta chains below was sequenced from the same sample in a study of cytomegalovirus exposure and HLA in healthy donors. PCR primers comprised 60 Vbeta and 13 Jbeta primers. The assay was immunoSEQ multiplex PCR, and TCRdb's table has in-frame clones only and misses some. The repertoire table contains tens of thousands of clones. The source material was PBMCs. The receptors were gathered from a woman in her 40s in good health and CMV-seronegative.

The chain employs TRBV16 and TRBJ2-7; no reliable D call. The germline gives CDR1 KGHSY, CDR2 FQNENV. The CDR3 extends over 12 amino acids. V was pared by 4 bases and J by 0 bases, with 4 bases between. CDR3 sequence reads: CASSRPSYEQYF. CDR3 sequence (DNA): TGTGCCAGCAGCCGGCCCTCCTACGAGCAGTACTTC.

This clone is classed as large (0.1 to 1%) by frequency. V and J are TRBV7-2 and TRBJ2-4; 15 bases map to TRBD2. V lost 4 bases to trimming and J lost 9 bases; unmatched junction nucleotides: 10. CDR3 length: 17 residues. Germline V gene sequence: CDR1 SGHTA, CDR2 FQGNSA. The CDR3 nucleotides read TGTGCCAGCAGCTCCCATTGGACTAGCGGGAGGGGAGGCATTCAGTACTTC. Translating it yields CASSSHWTSGRGGIQYF. The variable domain in full, completed from reference TRBV7-2 and TRBJ2-4, reads GAGVSQSPSNKVTEKGKDVELRCDPISGHTALYWYRQSLGQGLEFLIYFQGNSAPDKSGLPSDRFSAERTGGSVSTLTIQRTQQEDSAVYLCASSSHWTSGRGGIQYFGAGTRLSVL.

The rearrangement joins TRBV5-8 to TRBJ1-2; D is unresolved. V shed 8 bases and J shed 2 bases, with 10 bases lying between them. The CDR3 is 12 residues long. Looked up from germline, CDR1 is SGHTS and CDR2 is YDEGEE. The CDR3 nucleotides read TGTGCCAGTCGTGAGGGAAACTATGGCTACACCTTC. It codes for CASREGNYGYTF.

The rearrangement links TRBV19 to TRBJ1-5; 10 bases are shared with TRBD1. With 5 bases clipped from V and 6 bases from J, the junction kept 13 bases outside the gene matches. This CDR3 comprises 17 residues. CDR1 LNHDA and CDR2 SQIVND come from the germline V gene (reference sequence). This chain's CDR3 is CASSSRAGQGRGQPQHF. The DNA for the CDR3 is TGTGCCAGTAGTTCCCGAGCGGGACAGGGGAGGGGTCAGCCCCAGCATTTT.

The CDR3 is CASSQAGTGEFGAKNIQYF. The CDR3 DNA reads TGCGCCAGCAGCCAAGCAGGGACAGGGGAGTTTGGGGCCAAAAACATTCAGTACTTC. This chain connects TRBV4-1 to TRBJ2-4; 10 bases line up with TRBD1. J gave up 1 base and V 1 base, and 10 bases lay outside the gene matches. This CDR3 region has 19 residues. From germline, CDR1 is MGHRA and CDR2 YSYEKL.

The V gene is TRBV29-1, the J gene TRBJ2-7; 12 nucleotides match TRBD1. The CDR3 is 15 amino acids. CDR1 and CDR2 (germline): SQVTM, ANQGSEA. Trimming took 2 bases from V and 5 from J; bases not matched to a gene: 7. The CDR3 is CSVEKLGTGGNEQYF. CDR3 coding DNA: TGCAGCGTTGAAAAATTGGGGACAGGGGGCAACGAGCAGTACTTC.

The chain has TRBV19 and TRBJ2-1; 11 nucleotides line up with TRBD2. The V and J ends lost 0 bases and 6 bases, in that order; junction bases with no gene match: 4. CDR1 is LNHDA, CDR2 SQIVND, per germline (reference sequence). The CDR3 is made up of 16 amino acids. In DNA, the CDR3 is TGTGCCAGTAGTATAGATCGACTAGCGGGGACCAATGAGCAGTTCTTC. Encoded protein: CASSIDRLAGTNEQFF.

The chain combines TRBV7-7 with TRBJ2-3; 11 bases align to TRBD1. The V gene end was trimmed by 3 bases and the J gene end by 5 bases; junction bases not matched to a gene: 1. The germline gives CDR1 SSHAT, CDR2 FNYEAQ (reference sequence). The CDR3 is made up of 14 amino acids. In DNA, the CDR3 is TGTGCCAGCAGCTTCGGGACAGGGGGAGATACGCAGTATTTT. It codes for CASSFGTGGDTQYF.

The chain is built from TRBV6-1 and TRBJ1-2, with 10 bases identical to TRBD1. The CDR3 runs 15 residues. V was pared by 8 bases and J by 7 bases, with 13 bases of the junction left unmatched. Germline V gives CDR1 MNHNS, CDR2 SASEGT. The DNA for the CDR3 is TGTGCCAGCTATTACGACAGGGGGCGAGGGGTTGGCTACACCTTC. Amino acids: CASYYDRGRGVGYTF.

The chain joins TRBV19 to TRBJ1-2; no definite D call. This CDR3 is 13 amino acids long. Germline V gene lookup returns CDR1 LNHDA and CDR2 SQIVND (reference sequence). V was trimmed by 0 bases and J by 8 bases, leaving 10 bases between them. CDR3: CASSIDRSRGYTF. CDR3 in DNA: TGTGCCAGTAGTATAGACAGAAGCAGGGGCTACACCTTC.